This record concerns one T cell receptor beta chain sequence. Its antigen is not identified. As every portion of the isolated RNA was reverse transcribed, the sequencing read expressed TCRB transcripts. For naive, central memory and regulatory T cell samples, reads averaged roughly 3.7 million. TCRdb's table, derived via immunoSEQ multiplex PCR, lists solely in-frame clones and lacks some. The sample holds roughly 400,000 clones, 8.5% to 10% seen once. V was clipped by 2 bases and J by 4 bases, with 13 bases between them. Germline V gene data show CDR1 as SGHDT and CDR2 as YYEEEE. This CDR3 region has 14 residues. The sample comes from a study of beta chain features in type 1 diabetes. Turning to the study itself: Age and gender were similar between patients and healthy donors, as were cell yields.

Study-wide findings and caveats: Moderate yet significant TCRB CDR3 shortening was seen in Type 1 diabetes patients in all four CD4+ subsets. Naive, central memory and regulatory TCRB repertoires appeared more similar among patients than healthy donors. PCR might favor shorter templates, but any such skew would affect patients and controls equally.

The receptor's source is a man aged 25 to 40 with type 1 diabetes. The chain employs TRBV5-6 and TRBJ2-7; a possible D gene is TRBD1 (6 bases). Material: central memory CD4+ T cells from blood. CDR3 nucleotides: TGTGCCAGCAGCTTAGGGGGACAAATTTACGAGCAGTACTTC. Its protein is CASSLGGQIYEQYF.